The entry below describes one T cell receptor beta chain. The antigen is unknown. This entry belongs to a study of brain T cells in children with intractable seizures. Study-wide results and limits: Absence of clones before surgery may stem from lower sequencing depth.

CDR3 size: 14 residues. Trimming took off 0 bases at V and 3 bases at J, with 9 bases between the two ends. From germline, CDR1 is SGDLS and CDR2 YYNGEE. TCRdb's table, derived via immunoSEQ multiplex PCR, lists solely in-frame clones and lacks some. The sample records 340,000 or so clones, roughly 92% being singletons. Regarding time point: blood from clinic visit 5 months post-surgery; TSC patient then seizure free. Sequencing was limited to surgery cases with top T cell transcript signatures in brain tissue. Material: peripheral blood, obtained roughly 5 months after surgery. This sequence joins TRBV9 and TRBJ1-2; no clear D gene. The origin of this receptor is a boy under two years old with tuberous sclerosis and intractable seizures. The CDR3 region is CASSVAVLDYGYTF. CDR3 DNA sequence: TGTGCCAGCAGCGTAGCTGTGCTAGACTATGGCTACACCTTC.